This T cell receptor (beta chain) was sequenced for a study of blood T cell repertoires in COVID-19. About the study: Both acute and convalescent COVID-19 samples were obtained from the United States, Italy and Spain. The analysed material was cDNA or gDNA that came from T cells, B-cell-depleted T cells, or PBMCs.

This clone appeared once. The Seattle site enrolled patients during active infection and followed them longitudinally. Per the original methods: How many nucleated cells were present was estimated from reference gene primer amplification. Profiled with immunoSEQ multiplex PCR; TCRdb holds only in-frame clones, not every one. That table is the source of V, J and clone size, and D and trimming were worked out from the DNA. The sample shows about 170,000 clones, 85% of them seen only once. The germline V gene has CDR1 SEHNR and CDR2 FQNEAQ (reference sequence). The CDR3 has 15 residues. The V end was cut by 5 bases, the J end by 5 bases, with 13 bases between.

Sequenced material: peripheral blood. The chain employs TRBV7-9 and TRBJ1-6; no clear D gene. This clonotype originated in a woman of 80 years or more with COVID-19, enrolled during active disease. CDR3 residues: CASSPPGGNNSPLHF. CDR3 sequence (DNA): TGTGCCAGCAGCCCCCCGGGAGGAAATAATTCACCCCTCCACTTT. Full variable domain (rest looked up from reference TRBV7-9 and TRBJ1-6): DTGVSQNPRHKITKRGQNVTFRCDPISEHNRLYWYRQTLGQGPEFLTYFQNEAQLEKSRLLSDRFSAERPKGSFSTLEIQRTEQGDSAMYLCASSPPGGNNSPLHFGNGTRLTVT.